This T cell receptor (beta chain) was retrieved from a study of metastatic and nonmetastatic thyroid tumors. Study overall: Malignant and benign thyroid patients had repertoires compared in peripheral blood and tumor or nodule tissue.

This clone occurred a few times. Its antigen is not known. Thyroid surgery was performed in patients who had received no treatment beforehand. General study points: According to reports, the diversity of TCR beta was significantly higher in malignant thyroid tumors than in benign nodules, and this held in both blood and tumor samples.

Through MiXCR, TCRdb re-clonotyped the PCR reads. The sample has tens of thousands of clones, 3.5% to 5% seen once. The sequence was collected from a female donor with papillary thyroid cancer or a benign thyroid nodule (not recorded which). Some clones in this sample may be carry-over from other donors' samples. The sequenced sample was blood.

This CDR3 reads CISGEGGGYTF. DNA for the CDR3: TGCATCTCGGGGGAGGGAGGAGGCTACACCTTC. V and J are TRBV20-1 and TRBJ1-2; TRBD1 might be the D (5 bases). Germline loops: CDR1 DFQATT, CDR2 SNEGSKA (reference sequence). The CDR3 runs to 11 residues.